Sequencing of this T cell receptor (beta chain) was carried out in a study of T cells in Graves' hyperthyroidism and ophthalmopathy. Hyperthyroidism of Graves' type that showed no ophthalmopathy progression within 18 months was stable. Uncontrolled infection, other autoimmune disease, pregnancy or lactation barred patients from enrollment. RNA transcripts were the template for amplifying TCR beta CDR3 regions. The TCR CDR3 was amplified in a first-round RT-PCR using the HTBI primer set. From the multiplex PCR reads, TCRdb called clonotypes with MiXCR, one entry per CDR3 protein. The table has roughly 570,000 distinct CDR3 sequences, about 45% seen once. Trimming shortened V by 5 bases and J by 11 bases, and 18 bases separated the two germline ends. The CDR3 is made up of 12 amino acids. The germline V gene encodes CDR1 SQVTM and CDR2 ANQGSEA.

This rearrangement joins TRBV29-1 to TRBJ1-1; perhaps TRBD1 as D (6 bases). Sequenced: peripheral blood or thyroid tissue (not recorded which). The sequence was obtained from a woman between 18 and 29 years old with Graves' hyperthyroidism. This CDR3 is CSVRAGELGAFF. DNA for the CDR3: TGCAGCGTTAGGGCAGGGGAGTTAGGTGCTTTCTTT.